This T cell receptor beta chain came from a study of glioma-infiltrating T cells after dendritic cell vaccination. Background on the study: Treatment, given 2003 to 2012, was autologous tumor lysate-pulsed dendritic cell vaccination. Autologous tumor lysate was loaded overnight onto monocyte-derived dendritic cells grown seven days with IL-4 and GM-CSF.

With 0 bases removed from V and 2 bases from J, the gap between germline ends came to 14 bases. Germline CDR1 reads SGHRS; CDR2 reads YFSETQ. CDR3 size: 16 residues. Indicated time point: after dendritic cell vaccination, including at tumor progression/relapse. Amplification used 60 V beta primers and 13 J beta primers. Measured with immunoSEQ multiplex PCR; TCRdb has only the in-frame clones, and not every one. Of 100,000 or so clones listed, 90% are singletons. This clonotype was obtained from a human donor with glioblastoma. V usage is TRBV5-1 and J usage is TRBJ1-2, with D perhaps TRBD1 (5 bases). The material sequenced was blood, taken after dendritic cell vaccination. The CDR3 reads CASSLEVGALNYGYTF. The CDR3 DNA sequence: TGCGCCAGCAGCTTGGAGGTTGGGGCGCTAAACTATGGCTACACCTTC.